This TCR beta chain was identified during a study of neurological immune-mediated disorders. TCRdb analysed the 5' RACE reads with MiXCR anew, one entry per CDR3 protein. The top ten clones hold around 2.2% of a sample with about 70,000 distinct CDR3 sequences, approximately 5% of them seen once. This CDR3 comprises 13 residues. Trimming took 0 bases from V and 4 from J, leaving 9 bases between them. In germline, CDR1 is DFQATT, CDR2 SNEGSKA (reference sequence). This clonotype was detected only a few times. Source material was 2 million unsorted PBMCs, stored at -80 °C in RNAlater. V is TRBV20-1 and J is TRBJ1-2; TRBD1 might be the D (6 bases). Specimen: PBMCs. This TCR derives from a woman in her 70s with multiple sclerosis. The CDR3 nucleotides read TGCAGTGCTAGAGAAACAGGGAGCTATGGCTACACCTTC. Protein sequence: CSARETGSYGYTF.